This T cell receptor (beta chain) was profiled in a study of cytomegalovirus exposure and HLA in healthy donors. Study-wide results and caveats: A later analysis by the authors found several of the most significant clusters apparently linked to common viral pathogens. Specificity of a few CMV-associated chains for CMV antigens was verified in vitro. The dataset shows that most TCR sequences were rare, while some public TCRs occurred in many donors.

Though nominally healthy at sampling, donors likely had unrecorded immune exposures. The CDR3 loop spans 16 amino acids. CDR1 is SEHNR, CDR2 FQNEAQ, per germline (reference sequence). This clone has only a few counts. Its specificity is unknown. One end of the junction is discordant with germline, which a read error may explain. Primers for the PCR totalled 60 Vbeta and 13 Jbeta. Produced via immunoSEQ multiplex PCR; TCRdb's table is partial and in-frame only. The sample includes tens of thousands of clones, just under 70% of them seen just once. The sequenced sample was PBMCs. The rearrangement uses TRBV7-9 and TRBJ2-5; TRBD2 might be the D (6 bases). The TCR was taken from a woman between 50 and 59 years old in good health and CMV-seropositive. In DNA, the CDR3 is TGTTCCAGCAGCTTAGAGTCAGCGGGTCCTCGGGAGACCCAGTACTTC. Translated: CSSSLESAGPRETQYF.